The 4 T cell receptor beta chains listed next were all sequenced from one sample in a study of CD8 T cells in Susac syndrome. An amount of RNA that ranged from roughly 0.5 to 1 ug was reverse transcribed with random hexamers. TCRdb re-called the immunoSEQ multiplex PCR reads through MiXCR, storing one row per CDR3 protein. The table has under 150,000 distinct CDR3 sequences, around nine tenths seen once. Sequenced sample: CD8+ T cells from PBMCs. The receptors shown here come from a human donor with multiple sclerosis.

The rearrangement links TRBV3-1 to TRBJ1-1; D gene uncertain. CDR3 length: 13 amino acids. The V gene lost 4 bases and the J gene lost 4 bases, with 10 bases spanning the gap. CDR1 LGHDT and CDR2 YNNKEL come from the germline V gene (reference sequence). The CDR3, as DNA: TGTGCCAGCAGCCTATCCTGGGGCACTGAAGCTTTCTTT. It specifies CASSLSWGTEAFF.

The V and J genes are TRBV9 and TRBJ2-2; D ambiguous. In germline, CDR1 is SGDLS, CDR2 YYNGEE. V lost 0 bases, J lost 6 bases, and 12 bases lay in between. This CDR3 is 15 amino acids long. CDR3 sequence: CASSVGVAGSGELFF. The CDR3 nucleotides read TGTGCCAGCAGCGTAGGGGTGGCTGGGTCCGGGGAGCTGTTTTTT.

The chain recombines TRBV12-3 or TRBV12-4 with TRBJ1-5; D uncertain. Trimming left V 0 bases short and J 6 bases short, with 9 bases between. The CDR3 length is 14 residues. DNA for the CDR3: TGTGCCAGCAGTTTAGCTAGGGTTGGTCAGCCCCAGCATTTT. Amino acids: CASSLARVGQPQHF.

The rearrangement joins TRBV6-5 to TRBJ1-2; D is unresolved. V lost 2 bases and J lost 8, with 6 bases in between. CDR1 and CDR2 (germline): MNHEY, SVGAGI. The CDR3 covers 11 residues. Here the CDR3 reads CASSYLGGYTF. DNA for the CDR3: TGTGCCAGCAGTTACCTCGGGGGCTACACCTTC.